This T cell receptor beta chain was identified during a study of T cell repertoires in cytomegalovirus infection. Study-level background: The authors used CMV epitopes that were HLA-C-restricted (recently identified) and HLA-B-restricted (well studied). Public signatures in TCR beta pointed to CMV infection and matching HLA type.

Many counts were recorded for this clonotype. Its antigen is undetermined. Each CDR3 protein is one row after TCRdb ran MiXCR on the reads. The top ten clones hold around 19% of a sample with around 340,000 distinct CDR3 sequences, 25% to 30% of them seen once. Study-wide findings and caveats: The cumulative frequency of public TCR beta families distinguished individuals who carried CMV together with the relevant HLA. HLA-C-restricted CMV-specific TCR beta clonotypes prevailed in the ex vivo response.

The CDR3 has 14 residues. V was pared by 4 bases and J by 5 bases, with 15 bases between. CDR1 is SGHVS, CDR2 FQNEAQ, per germline. The V call is TRBV7-8, the J call TRBJ2-7; D is perhaps TRBD2 (5 bases). Sequencing was performed on cultured PBMCs, taken from culture after CMV antigen stimulation. This receptor was identified in a human donor in good health (CMV status not recorded). Some clones in this sample may be carry-over from other donors' samples. The CDR3: CASSSVPGINEQYF. The CDR3 DNA follows: TGTGCCAGCAGCTCCGTACCGGGGATAAACGAGCAGTACTTC.